The 22 T cell receptor beta chains reported below all come from one sample, sequenced in a study of T cells in Graves' hyperthyroidism and ophthalmopathy. Amplified regions were TCR beta CDR3 sequences from RNA transcripts. HTBI primers were employed in a first-round RT-PCR of the TCR CDR3. One entry per CDR3 protein results from TCRdb running MiXCR on the multiplex PCR reads. The repertoire includes fewer than 350,000 distinct CDR3 sequences, roughly a fifth of them detected once, and less than 40% sits in the top ten. Specimen: blood. The receptors shown here come from a man aged 50 to 60 with Graves' ophthalmopathy.

This clonotype showed up just a few times. The chain carries TRBV14 and TRBJ2-3; D perhaps matches TRBD1 (5 bases). V was pared by 5 bases and J by 0 bases, with 12 bases between. This CDR3 is 15 amino acids long. CDR1 and CDR2 (germline): SGHDN, FVKESK. CDR3 amino acids: CASSSRVISTDTQYF. CDR3 nucleotides: TGTGCCAGCAGCTCCAGGGTTATTAGCACAGATACGCAGTATTTT.

The chain carries TRBV11-3 and TRBJ1-1; the D gene is possibly TRBD1 (6 bases). CDR3 length equals 13 residues. From germline, CDR1 is SGHNT and CDR2 YENEEA. V was trimmed by 10 bases and J by 12 bases, leaving 24 bases between them. The CDR3 sequence is CAITGFRGGRTFF. For the CDR3, the DNA is TGTGCCATCACGGGGTTTAGGGGGGGGAGGACTTTCTTT.

The chain carries TRBV7-9 and TRBJ2-1; 7 bases fit TRBD1. V shed 5 bases, J shed 0 bases, and the junction held 7 bases outside the gene matches. The CDR3 spans 16 residues. CDR1 and CDR2 from the germline V gene are SEHNR and FQNEAQ (reference sequence). In nucleotides, the CDR3 is TGTGCCAGCAGCCAACAGGGGTTTAGCTCCTACAATGAGCAGTTCTTC. Translated: CASSQQGFSSYNEQFF.

This clonotype was seen ten or more times. The chain uses TRBV6-5 and TRBJ2-1, with 10 bases matching TRBD2. V was pared by 0 bases and J by 7 bases, with 9 bases of the junction left unmatched. CDR1 is MNHEY and CDR2 is SVGAGI in the germline V gene. The CDR3 consists of 17 residues. For the CDR3, the DNA is TGTGCCAGCAGTTACTCCGGGAGCGGGAGGGCTAAAAATGAGCAGTTCTTC. It encodes CASSYSGSGRAKNEQFF.

The rearrangement links TRBV19 to TRBJ1-5; D is undetermined. V lost 5 bases, J lost 9 bases, and 20 bases lay in between. CDR3 size: 15 residues. The germline V gene has CDR1 LNHDA and CDR2 SQIVND (reference sequence). This CDR3 is CASSAPWTVSAPQHF. The CDR3 DNA sequence: TGTGCCAGTAGTGCCCCCTGGACGGTCTCGGCGCCCCAGCATTTT.

The chain links TRBV7-9 to TRBJ1-2, with D possibly matching TRBD1 (5 bases). V lost 8 bases and J 5 bases, leaving 15 bases between the germline ends. Per germline, CDR1 SEHNR and CDR2 FQNEAQ (reference sequence). This CDR3 comprises 13 residues. The CDR3 is CASGSGVGYGYTF. The CDR3 nucleotides read TGTGCCAGCGGATCGGGGGTCGGGTATGGCTACACCTTC.

This clonotype was seen repeatedly, ten times or more. The chain joins TRBV5-1 to TRBJ2-1; TRBD2 agrees at 11 bases. The germline CDR1 and CDR2 sequences are SGHRS and YFSETQ. The CDR3 totals 16 residues. Trimming cost V 4 bases and J 2 bases; bases outside gene matches: 5. The DNA for the CDR3 is TGCGCCAGCAGCCCTGGACTAGCGGGTACCTACAATGAGCAGTTCTTC. It is translated as CASSPGLAGTYNEQFF.

This clonotype was counted many times. The V gene is TRBV7-9, the J gene TRBJ2-1, with no clear D. This CDR3 region has 15 residues. Per germline, CDR1 SEHNR and CDR2 FQNEAQ (reference sequence). The V end was cut by 2 bases, the J end by 0 bases, with 8 bases between. The CDR3 loop is CASSLKVSSYNEQFF. The CDR3, as DNA: TGTGCCAGCAGCTTAAAAGTAAGCTCCTACAATGAGCAGTTCTTC.

In this sample, this clonotype turned up many times. This rearrangement joins TRBV12-3 or TRBV12-4 to TRBJ1-2; no reliable D call. V was trimmed by 2 bases and J by 0 bases, leaving 4 bases between them. This CDR3 is built from 13 residues. The CDR3 spells CASSLSANYGYTF. The CDR3 DNA reads as TGTGCCAGCAGTTTATCGGCTAACTATGGCTACACCTTC.

The V and J genes are TRBV20-1 and TRBJ2-1, with D maybe TRBD2 (5 bases). This CDR3 is 11 amino acids long. The germline V gene encodes CDR1 DFQATT and CDR2 SNEGSKA (reference sequence). V was shortened by 5 bases and J by 7 bases, with 9 bases between the two germline ends. CDR3 sequence (DNA): TGCAGTGCTTCTAGCAGTAATGAGCAGTTCTTC. This sequence encodes CSASSSNEQFF.

This clonotype was seen a handful of times. The chain has TRBV7-2 and TRBJ2-7; D ambiguous. Per germline, CDR1 SGHTA and CDR2 FQGNSA. V shed 2 bases and J shed 9 bases, with 14 bases lying between them. The CDR3 has 13 amino acids. The CDR3 loop reads CASSLQDVRGQYF. CDR3 DNA sequence: TGTGCCAGCAGCTTACAGGATGTTCGCGGGCAGTACTTC.

This clonotype was counted ten times or more. V is TRBV11-1 and J is TRBJ2-7; TRBD1 aligns across 9 bases. Per germline, CDR1 SGHAT and CDR2 FQDESV (reference sequence). Trimming took 3 bases from V and 4 from J; bases not matched to a gene: 4. The CDR3 is 14 amino acids. The CDR3 nucleotides are TGTGCCAGCAGCTTGGGACAGGGAATTTACGAGCAGTACTTC. Encoded protein: CASSLGQGIYEQYF. Full variable domain (remainder filled in from reference TRBV11-1 and TRBJ2-7): EAEVAQSPRYKITEKSQAVAFWCDPISGHATLYWYRQILGQGPELLVQFQDESVVDDSQLPKDRFSAERLKGVDSTLKIQPAELGDSAMYLCASSLGQGIYEQYFGPGTRLTVT.

The chain is built from TRBV20-1 and TRBJ2-7; 14 bases fit TRBD2. The junction had 9 bases not matched to a gene; V was cut back by 5 bases and J by 6 bases. The germline V gene encodes CDR1 DFQATT and CDR2 SNEGSKA (reference sequence). The CDR3 is made up of 15 amino acids. CDR3 nucleotide sequence: TGCAGTGCTCGGACTAGCGGGAGGTCTCATCGCGAGCAGTACTTC. Translated, it gives CSARTSGRSHREQYF.

This clonotype has just a few counts. The rearrangement links TRBV5-1 to TRBJ2-1, with a tentative D call TRBD1 (6 bases). This CDR3 region has 14 residues. Trimming took off 4 bases at V and 5 bases at J, with 13 bases between the two ends. Germline V gene lookup returns CDR1 SGHRS and CDR2 YFSETQ. As DNA, the CDR3 is TGCGCCAGCAGCGTAGGGACAAGCGACAATGAGCAGTTCTTC. It specifies CASSVGTSDNEQFF.

This clonotype has a count of ten or more. The chain combines TRBV11-2 with TRBJ2-7; 7 nucleotides align to TRBD2. The CDR3 covers 15 residues. The J segment lost 0 bases and the V segment lost 3 bases, leaving 5 bases of the junction unmatched. CDR1 and CDR2 from the germline V gene are SGHAT and FQNNGV. The CDR3 DNA follows: TGTGCCAGCAGCTTCCGGGAGGCCCTCTCCTACGAGCAGTACTTC. As protein: CASSFREALSYEQYF.

This clonotype has only a few counts. This chain connects TRBV28 to TRBJ1-5; D gene ambiguous. The CDR3 covers 10 residues. Germline-derived CDR1 and CDR2 are MDHEN and SYDVKM. V was trimmed by 11 bases and J by 2 bases, leaving 4 bases between them. The CDR3 DNA is TGTGCCCTAGGCAATCAGCCCCAGCATTTT. Amino acid sequence: CALGNQPQHF.

The gene calls are TRBV4-1 and TRBJ1-2, with unresolved D. CDR3 length: 14 amino acids. V was pared by 1 base and J by 3 bases, with 9 bases between. Per the germline V gene, CDR1 is MGHRA and CDR2 is YSYEKL. DNA for the CDR3: TGCGCCAGCAGCCAAGTGGTCCTTGACTATGGCTACACCTTC. It yields the protein CASSQVVLDYGYTF.

This clonotype was seen a few times. The J gene is TRBJ1-1, the V gene TRBV7-9; no reliable D call. Per the germline V gene, CDR1 is SEHNR and CDR2 is FQNEAQ (reference sequence). The V end lost 6 bases, the J end lost 1 base, and 9 bases lay between the germline ends. This CDR3 is 13 amino acids long. The CDR3 nucleotides are TGTGCCAGCAGTTCTCAGGCGAACACTGAAGCTTTCTTT. Translation: CASSSQANTEAFF.

The table lists this clonotype with many counts. V is TRBV20-1 and J is TRBJ1-5; D not certain. CDR1 DFQATT and CDR2 SNEGSKA come from the germline V gene (reference sequence). This CDR3 has 12 residues. V was trimmed by 4 bases and J by 1 base, leaving 5 bases between them. CDR3 sequence reads: CSAMLSNQPQHF. In DNA form, the CDR3 reads TGCAGTGCTATGTTAAGCAATCAGCCCCAGCATTTT.

This clonotype came up a few times. This chain joins TRBV7-8 and TRBJ2-7, with 7 bases that match TRBD1. CDR3 length: 13 residues. Germline values: CDR1 SGHVS, CDR2 FQNEAQ. With V trimmed by 9 bases and J by 3 bases, 8 bases remained unmatched. The CDR3 loop is CASAGTENYEQYF. As DNA, the CDR3 is TGTGCCAGTGCCGGGACAGAAAACTACGAGCAGTACTTC.

The J gene is TRBJ1-4, the V gene TRBV5-1; possibly TRBD1 for D (5 bases). The CDR3 loop spans 16 amino acids. The ends were cut back, 4 bases at V and 3 bases at J, with 16 bases in the middle. Germline CDR1 reads SGHRS; CDR2 reads YFSETQ. The CDR3 reads CASSKSAGEPNEKLFF. CDR3 nucleotide sequence: TGCGCCAGCAGCAAATCGGCGGGGGAACCTAATGAAAAACTGTTTTTT.

V gene TRBV15 combines with J gene TRBJ2-5; TRBD1 matches at 8 bases. V lost 1 base and J lost 5; bases outside the gene matches: 6. The CDR3 contains 15 residues. The V gene's germline CDR1 is LNHNV and CDR2 YYDKDF (reference sequence). CDR3 loop: CATSRVLGQGETQYF. In DNA, the CDR3 is TGTGCCACCAGCAGAGTCCTTGGACAGGGCGAGACCCAGTACTTC.